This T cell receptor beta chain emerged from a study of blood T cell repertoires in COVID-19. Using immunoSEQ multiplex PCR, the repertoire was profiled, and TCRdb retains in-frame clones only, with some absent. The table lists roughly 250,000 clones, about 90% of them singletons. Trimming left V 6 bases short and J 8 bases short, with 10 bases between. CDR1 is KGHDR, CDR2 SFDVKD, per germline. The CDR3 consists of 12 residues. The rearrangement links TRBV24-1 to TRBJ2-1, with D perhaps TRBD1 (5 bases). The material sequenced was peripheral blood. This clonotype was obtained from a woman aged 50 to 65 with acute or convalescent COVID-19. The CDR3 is CATSRVRDEQFF. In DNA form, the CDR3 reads TGTGCCACCAGTCGGGTCAGGGATGAGCAGTTCTTC.